These 12 T cell receptor beta chains share one sample of origin, sequenced in a study of regulatory and conventional T cells in RAG deficiency. Method: immunoSEQ multiplex PCR; TCRdb's copy keeps in-frame clones and lacks some. The sample lists roughly 19,000 clones, roughly 90% occurring once. Genomic DNA came from blood regulatory T cells gated CD4+ CD25-high CD127-low. The same data also went into a second study, on regulatory T cells. That work states: The PCR used 52 TRBV and 13 TRBJ primers.

Specimen: Tregs sorted from blood. Receptor source: a human donor in good health.

This clone occurred a few times. The chain carries TRBV5-4 and TRBJ1-5; D is undetermined. Germline lookup yields CDR1 SGHNT and CDR2 YYREEE (reference sequence). V lost 7 bases, J lost 1 base, and 9 bases lay in between. The CDR3 sequence is 13 residues long. The CDR3 DNA reads TGTGCCAGCGCCCCAGGAAGCAATCAGCCCCAGCATTTT. Its translation is CASAPGSNQPQHF.

The chain has TRBV10-3 and TRBJ2-3; TRBD2 matches 7 bases. The CDR3 sequence is 15 residues long. With V trimmed by 5 bases and J by 0 bases, 5 bases remained unmatched. Germline loops: CDR1 ENHRY, CDR2 SYGVKD. The CDR3 DNA follows: TGTGCCATCAGTAGCGGGGAGGGAAGCACAGATACGCAGTATTTT. Its protein is CAISSGEGSTDTQYF.

In the case of this clone: Other DNA sequences within the sample encode an identical CDR3. The chain carries TRBV28 and TRBJ2-1, with 8 bases that match TRBD2. The V gene end was trimmed by 5 bases and the J gene end by 15 bases; junction bases not matched to a gene: 12. This CDR3 is built from 13 residues. Per the germline V gene, CDR1 is MDHEN and CDR2 is SYDVKM. The CDR3 DNA follows: TGTGCCAGCAGTAGTCAAGTAGCGGGAATGGTGTTCTTC. It is translated as CASSSQVAGMVFF.

The sample holds a few counts of this clone. The chain uses TRBV7-2 and TRBJ1-5; maybe TRBD1 (6 bases). The CDR3 is made up of 15 amino acids. Germline V gives CDR1 SGHTA, CDR2 FQGNSA. Trimming left V 5 bases short and J 7 bases short, with 18 bases between. The CDR3: CASSPRGGGRQPQHF. The CDR3 DNA sequence: TGTGCCAGCAGCCCCCGAGGGGGGGGCCGGCAGCCCCAGCATTTT.

The rearrangement joins TRBV7-2 to TRBJ2-3, with D unresolved. The CDR3 is 16 amino acids. The germline V gene has CDR1 SGHTA and CDR2 FQGNSA. Trimming removed 5 bases from V and 0 bases from J, with 15 bases in between. In nucleotides, the CDR3 is TGTGCCAGCAGCCGATTCCGGACGGCTAGCACAGATACGCAGTATTTT. This codes for CASSRFRTASTDTQYF. Supplemented by reference TRBV7-2 and TRBJ2-3, the full variable domain reads GAGVSQSPSNKVTEKGKDVELRCDPISGHTALYWYRQSLGQGLEFLIYFQGNSAPDKSGLPSDRFSAERTGGSVSTLTIQRTQQEDSAVYLCASSRFRTASTDTQYFGPGTRLTVL.

The J gene is TRBJ1-5, the V gene TRBV19, with 7 bases identical to TRBD1. The CDR3 has 14 residues. CDR1 LNHDA and CDR2 SQIVND come from the germline V gene (reference sequence). The V and J ends lost 5 bases and 4 bases, in that order; junction bases with no gene match: 5. The DNA of the CDR3 is TGTGCCAGTAGTCCGACAGGGTCAAATCAGCCCCAGCATTTT. Encoded protein: CASSPTGSNQPQHF.

The V call is TRBV7-9, the J call TRBJ1-1, with D maybe TRBD1 (5 bases). This CDR3 is 15 amino acids long. CDR1 SEHNR and CDR2 FQNEAQ come from the germline V gene (reference sequence). V was cut by 1 base and J by 4 bases, with 13 bases left in between. CDR3 DNA sequence: TGTGCCAGCAGCTTAGGCCAGGGTAGGTCCACTGAAGCTTTCTTT. Protein product: CASSLGQGRSTEAFF.

The chain links TRBV19 to TRBJ2-5, with D perhaps TRBD1 (6 bases). The germline gives CDR1 LNHDA, CDR2 SQIVND (reference sequence). CDR3 length: 15 residues. Trimming removed 4 bases at V and 1 base at J, with 13 bases between. The CDR3: CASSTPQGSQETQYF. The DNA for the CDR3 is TGTGCCAGTAGTACCCCACAGGGTTCCCAAGAGACCCAGTACTTC.

This chain joins TRBV7-3 and TRBJ2-1; a possible D gene is TRBD1 (5 bases). The CDR3 totals 14 residues. V was cut by 5 bases and J by 9 bases, with 17 bases left in between. CDR1 is SGHTA and CDR2 is FQGTGA in the germline V gene. Here the CDR3 DNA reads TGTGCCAGCAGCCTCGTGCAGGGCGGCGGTGAGCAGTTCTTC. It encodes CASSLVQGGGEQFF.

J is TRBJ1-5 and V is TRBV19; D might be TRBD1 (5 bases). Looked up from germline, CDR1 is LNHDA and CDR2 is SQIVND (reference sequence). The CDR3 is 16 residues long. V was shortened by 1 base and J by 0 bases, with 10 bases between the two germline ends. As DNA, the CDR3 is TGTGCCAGTAGTATAGGGATAGGGGTTAGCAATCAGCCCCAGCATTTT. This translates into CASSIGIGVSNQPQHF.

J is TRBJ2-4 and V is TRBV7-2; TRBD2 might be the D (6 bases). In germline, CDR1 is SGHTA, CDR2 FQGNSA. V was cut by 3 bases and J by 0 bases, with 12 bases left in between. This CDR3 is built from 16 residues. The CDR3 sequence is CASSLVGGLAKNIQYF. CDR3 bases: TGTGCCAGCAGCTTGGTCGGGGGACTAGCCAAAAACATTCAGTACTTC.

The rearrangement uses TRBV6-5 and TRBJ2-7, with D tentatively TRBD1 (5 bases). CDR3 size: 15 residues. Trimming stripped 1 base from V and 0 bases from J, with 10 bases between. Looked up from germline, CDR1 is MNHEY and CDR2 is SVGAGI. CDR3 coding DNA: TGTGCCAGCAGTTACTTAGCAGGGAACTCCTACGAGCAGTACTTC. Amino acids: CASSYLAGNSYEQYF.